These T cell receptor beta chains were read from a single sample in a study of shared clonotypes between healthy human individuals. Data came from immunoSEQ multiplex PCR; TCRdb stores just in-frame clones and leaves some out. The data show hundreds of thousands of clones, under 95% seen once. Material: naive CD8+ T cells sorted from blood. These receptors came from a man under 40 in good health. CDR3s include the opening cysteine and the closing phenylalanine or tryptophan. A D gene is named only where the DNA matches it firmly. Not all rows give a size; the values are once, few, many and, for expanded clones, a class.

D	V	J	size	CDR3	DNA
.	TRBV7-9	TRBJ2-3	medium-sized	CASTTLATDTQYF	TGTGCCAGCACCACCCTAGCAACAGATACGCAGTATTTT
.	TRBV15	TRBJ2-2	few	CATSWLSGELFF	TGTGCCACCAGTTGGCTTTCGGGGGAGCTGTTTTTT
.	TRBV27	TRBJ2-1	.	CASSSRQDYSSYNEQFF	TGTGCCAGCAGTTCACGACAGGACTATAGCTCCTACAATGAGCAGTTCTTC
.	TRBV6-5	TRBJ2-7	.	CASSYSFVRGYEQYF	TGTGCCAGCAGTTACTCGTTCGTCAGGGGCTACGAGCAGTACTTC
.	TRBV4-1	TRBJ1-4	.	CASSQDRWGPNEKLFF	TGCGCCAGCAGCCAAGATCGGTGGGGTCCTAATGAAAAACTGTTTTTT
.	TRBV5-4	TRBJ1-4	.	CASSSTPLQGTTNEKLFF	TGTGCCAGCAGCTCCACCCCCCTACAGGGAACAACTAATGAAAAACTGTTTTTT
.	TRBV14	TRBJ2-2	.	CASSQQGTGELFF	TGTGCCAGCAGCCAACAGGGTACCGGGGAGCTGTTTTTT
.	TRBV27	TRBJ2-1	few	CASSLGVHNEQFF	TGTGCCAGCAGTTTAGGGGTCCACAATGAGCAGTTCTTC
TRBD1	TRBV11-2	TRBJ2-4	.	CASSLPTTGADIQYF	TGTGCCAGCAGCTTACCCACGACAGGGGCGGACATTCAGTACTTC
.	TRBV9	TRBJ1-1	.	CASSALQGPTEAFF	TGTGCCAGCAGCGCCCTACAGGGCCCCACTGAAGCTTTCTTT
.	TRBV7-2	TRBJ2-2	.	CASSLPPIAPGELFF	TGTGCCAGCAGCCTACCACCTATAGCTCCCGGGGAGCTGTTTTTT
.	TRBV7-6	TRBJ1-1	.	CASTPEGPYTEAFF	TGTGCCAGCACCCCCGAGGGGCCCTACACTGAAGCTTTCTTT
.	TRBV5-6	TRBJ2-7	.	CASSLFVRSDDEQYF	TGTGCCAGCAGCTTGTTTGTCCGGTCCGACGACGAGCAGTACTTC
.	TRBV4-1	TRBJ2-1	.	CASSQPVGSGSYNEQFF	TGCGCCAGCAGCCAGCCCGTGGGGTCGGGGAGCTACAATGAGCAGTTCTTC
.	TRBV2	TRBJ1-4	few	CASSDVLFF	TGTGCCAGCAGTGACGTACTGTTTTTT
.	TRBV5-4	TRBJ2-3	.	CASSLEADTQYF	TGTGCCAGCAGCTTGGAGGCAGATACGCAGTATTTT
TRBD2	TRBV2	TRBJ2-1	.	CASRERLAELAYNEQFF	TGTGCCAGCAGGGAACGTCTAGCGGAGCTTGCCTACAATGAGCAGTTCTTC
.	TRBV9	TRBJ2-7	.	CASSVEGGDDEQYF	TGTGCCAGCAGCGTAGAAGGGGGGGACGACGAGCAGTACTTC
.	TRBV5-1	TRBJ2-7	once	CASSSRDTYEQYF	TGCGCCAGCAGCTCCCGGGATACCTACGAGCAGTACTTC
.	TRBV14	TRBJ2-1	.	CASSRHRGFSYNEQFF	TGTGCCAGCAGCCGTCACCGGGGATTTTCCTACAATGAGCAGTTCTTC
.	TRBV4-1	TRBJ2-5	.	CASSQALRVNPVETQYF	TGCGCCAGCAGCCAAGCATTACGGGTGAACCCCGTGGAGACCCAGTACTTC
.	TRBV4-3	TRBJ2-4	.	CASSEDYFDKNIQYF	TGCGCCAGCAGCGAGGACTATTTCGACAAAAACATTCAGTACTTC
TRBD1	TRBV27	TRBJ1-1	few	CASSSGGGVREAFF	TGTGCCAGCAGTTCAGGGGGCGGGGTCAGGGAAGCTTTCTTT
TRBD2	TRBV27	TRBJ2-7	once	CASSLLGEGSRVEQYF	TGTGCCAGCAGTTTATTGGGGGAGGGGTCGAGGGTCGAGCAGTACTTC
.	TRBV7-9	TRBJ1-4	once	CASSAGERQSINEKLFF	TGTGCCAGCAGCGCAGGGGAACGCCAATCGATTAATGAAAAACTGTTTTTT
.	TRBV4-1	TRBJ1-5	.	CASMEGIIFSQPQHF	TGCGCCAGCATGGAGGGGATTATCTTCAGTCAGCCCCAGCATTTT
.	TRBV11-2	TRBJ2-3	.	CASSSTTVEGTDTQYF	TGTGCCAGCAGTTCGACGACAGTGGAGGGAACAGATACGCAGTATTTT
.	TRBV20-1	TRBJ2-1	.	CSARRVDEQFF	TGCAGTGCTAGACGCGTGGATGAGCAGTTCTTC
.	TRBV30	TRBJ2-5	.	CAWSNIPPGEETQYF	TGTGCCTGGAGTAACATACCCCCCGGAGAGGAGACCCAGTACTTC
.	TRBV5-3	TRBJ2-7	.	CASSEGPAGYEQYF	TGTGCCAGCAGCGAGGGACCGGCGGGCTACGAGCAGTACTTC
TRBD1	TRBV11-2	TRBJ2-5	.	CASTLPGGKETQYF	TGTGCCAGCACCTTACCAGGGGGAAAAGAGACCCAGTACTTC
.	TRBV13	TRBJ2-3	.	CASSYGGQPDTQYF	TGTGCCAGCAGCTACGGGGGACAACCAGATACGCAGTATTTT
TRBD2	TRBV10-3	TRBJ2-3	.	CAIKGEREGRSDTQYF	TGTGCCATCAAGGGCGAGCGGGAGGGCCGTTCAGATACGCAGTATTTT
.	TRBV27	TRBJ1-5	.	CASSLSPQTTRGGNQPQHF	TGTGCCAGCAGTTTATCTCCGCAAACGACCAGGGGTGGCAATCAGCCCCAGCATTTT
TRBD2	TRBV5-6	TRBJ2-2	.	CASRLAGTGELFF	TGTGCCAGCAGGCTAGCGGGAACCGGGGAGCTGTTTTTT
.	TRBV7-9	TRBJ2-1	.	CASSRGADPQEQFF	TGTGCCAGCAGCCGCGGGGCCGACCCCCAGGAGCAGTTCTTC
TRBD2	TRBV14	TRBJ2-3	.	CASSPVHSWAGEGTDTQYF	TGTGCCAGCAGCCCAGTTCATAGTTGGGCGGGAGAGGGCACAGATACGCAGTATTTT
.	TRBV15	TRBJ2-2	.	CATSRDGLALGTGELFF	TGTGCCACCAGCAGAGATGGGCTAGCGTTAGGTACCGGGGAGCTGTTTTTT
TRBD2	TRBV30	TRBJ2-5	.	CAWSPGLAEETQYF	TGTGCCTGGAGCCCAGGACTAGCGGAAGAGACCCAGTACTTC
TRBD2	TRBV18	TRBJ2-5	.	CASSLAGRQETQYF	TGTGCCAGCTCACTAGCGGGAAGGCAAGAGACCCAGTACTTC
.	TRBV27	TRBJ2-1	few	CASSLLGDEQFF	TGTGCCAGCAGTTTACTCGGGGATGAGCAGTTCTTC
TRBD1	TRBV7-8	TRBJ1-5	.	CASSSGTGIPAGQPQHF	TGTGCCAGCAGCTCCGGGACAGGGATCCCCGCGGGGCAGCCCCAGCATTTT
.	TRBV6-1	TRBJ1-5	.	CASNLYEVQPQHF	TGTGCCAGCAATTTATATGAGGTTCAGCCCCAGCATTTT
TRBD1	TRBV4-3	TRBJ2-7	few	CASSQEGQGPYEQYF	TGCGCCAGCAGCCAAGAGGGACAGGGGCCCTACGAGCAGTACTTC
.	TRBV5-6	TRBJ1-5	.	CASSLGTNQPQHF	TGTGCCAGCAGCTTGGGGACAAATCAGCCCCAGCATTTT
.	TRBV7-8	TRBJ1-3	.	CASSFSGVLVENTIYF	TGTGCCAGCAGCTTTTCAGGGGTTCTGGTTGAAAACACCATATATTTT
.	TRBV7-2	TRBJ2-3	.	CASSLGFADTQYF	TGTGCCAGCAGCTTAGGGTTCGCAGATACGCAGTATTTT
.	TRBV7-2	TRBJ1-5	.	CASSLLTEGRRQPQHF	TGTGCCAGCAGCTTACTAACGGAGGGGAGACGTCAGCCCCAGCATTTT
TRBD1	TRBV27	TRBJ2-4	.	CASTPRQGASSHGVLYF	TGTGCCAGCACCCCGAGGCAGGGGGCGTCTAGCCACGGGGTGTTGTACTTC
.	TRBV7-9	TRBJ2-1	.	CASSLLAFNEQFF	TGTGCCAGCAGCCTTCTAGCCTTCAATGAGCAGTTCTTC
.	TRBV10-2	TRBJ2-2	.	CASLLAGELFF	TGCGCCAGCCTTTTAGCGGGGGAGCTGTTTTTT
TRBD2	TRBV15	TRBJ2-1	.	CATSRSLAGVNNEQFF	TGTGCCACCAGCAGGTCTCTAGCGGGAGTGAACAATGAGCAGTTCTTC
TRBD2	TRBV6-1	TRBJ2-5	.	CASSRLAGQETQYF	TGTGCCAGCAGTAGACTAGCGGGACAAGAGACCCAGTACTTC
TRBD1	TRBV9	TRBJ1-4	.	CASSEDRGVEKLFF	TGTGCCAGCAGCGAAGACAGGGGGGTGGAAAAACTGTTTTTT
.	TRBV7-9	TRBJ2-4	.	CASSLERSSREAKNIQYF	TGTGCCAGCAGCTTAGAACGGTCGAGCAGAGAAGCCAAAAACATTCAGTACTTC
.	TRBV19	TRBJ2-1	once	CASSNSAYNEQFF	TGTGCCAGTAGCAACTCCGCCTACAATGAGCAGTTCTTC
TRBD1	TRBV7-2	TRBJ2-7	.	CASSSQFIGTGSYEQYF	TGTGCCAGCAGCTCACAGTTCATCGGGACAGGGTCCTACGAGCAGTACTTC
TRBD2	TRBV7-6	TRBJ2-2	.	CASSRTSPRELFF	TGTGCCAGCAGCCGGACTAGTCCGCGGGAGCTGTTTTTT
.	TRBV25-1	TRBJ1-2	.	CASSDGVAFF	TGTGCCAGCAGTGATGGGGTGGCTTTCTTC
.	TRBV6-1	TRBJ2-5	.	CASSELGGLETQYF	TGTGCCAGCAGTGAACTGGGAGGCCTGGAGACCCAGTACTTC